The clone carrying this T cell receptor (beta chain) was counted ten times or more. This record belongs to a study of early T cells in non-severe SARS-CoV-2 infection. Turning to the study itself: Chains were not paired, and sequencing was done on bulk RNA from unsorted whole blood.

The TCR library protocol was used to attach unique molecular identifiers. These identifiers were attached to individual cDNA molecules. TCRdb processed the 5' RACE reads anew with MiXCR; each CDR3 protein has one entry. In the table there are tens of thousands of distinct CDR3 sequences, roughly 9.1% of which are singletons. This CDR3 spans 15 amino acids. Between the trimmed V and J ends, which lost 3 bases and 2 bases, there was a span of 12 bases. The germline CDR1 and CDR2 sequences are SNHLY and FYNNEI. This TCR came from an adult who was a healthcare worker with PCR-confirmed SARS-CoV-2 infection or an uninfected control (not recorded which). The chain has TRBV2 and TRBJ2-3, with D maybe TRBD1 (6 bases). The material sequenced was whole blood, taken at baseline. CDR3 DNA sequence: TGTGCCAGCAGTGACAGGGACATCCCCACAGATACGCAGTATTTT. It codes for CASSDRDIPTDTQYF.